Following are 30 T cell receptor beta chains from one sample sequenced in a study of T cell responses to AZD1222 COVID-19 vaccine. Here immunoSEQ multiplex PCR was the method, and the copy in TCRdb shows in-frame clones only, minus some. The table has approximately 200,000 clones, roughly 92% seen once. The sample in question was peripheral blood, obtained 28 days after the second AZD1222 dose. Receptor source: an adult who received the AZD1222 COVID-19 vaccine.

The rearrangement uses TRBV2 and TRBJ2-1, with D perhaps matching TRBD1 (6 bases). CDR1 and CDR2 from the germline V gene are SNHLY and FYNNEI. Deletions cut 0 bases from V and 4 bases from J, with 10 bases between. The CDR3 totals 15 residues. The CDR3 nucleotides are TGTGCCAGCAGTGAAGCCGGGACAAATTACAATGAGCAGTTCTTC. This codes for CASSEAGTNYNEQFF.

The rearrangement links TRBV4-1 to TRBJ1-2, with 7 positions matching TRBD1. J gave up 3 bases and V 0 bases, and 10 bases lay outside the gene matches. The CDR3 has 17 amino acids. Per germline, CDR1 MGHRA and CDR2 YSYEKL. CDR3 sequence (DNA): TGCGCCAGCAGCCAAGAAGGGGGCGGGGGTCTGGACTATGGCTACACCTTC. Residues: CASSQEGGGGLDYGYTF.

The chain has TRBV28 and TRBJ1-2; D remains ambiguous. Trimming cost V 2 bases and J 4 bases, with 14 bases left between them. Per the germline V gene, CDR1 is MDHEN and CDR2 is SYDVKM. CDR3 length: 15 residues. CDR3 sequence reads: CASSLGMDGTYGYTF. In nucleotides, the CDR3 is TGTGCCAGCAGTTTAGGGATGGACGGAACCTATGGCTACACCTTC.

For this clone: Additional DNA sequences in this sample encode the identical CDR3. The rearrangement uses TRBV5-1 and TRBJ1-3; D unresolved. The CDR3 runs 15 residues. The germline CDR1 and CDR2 sequences are SGHRS and YFSETQ. Between the trimmed V and J ends, which lost 0 bases and 0 bases, there was a span of 7 bases. The CDR3, as DNA: TGCGCCAGCAGCTTGGAGGGTGGCTCTGGAAACACCATATATTTT. This gives the protein CASSLEGGSGNTIYF.

The rearrangement uses TRBV5-4 and TRBJ1-3; D gene ambiguous. CDR3 length: 14 amino acids. Germline loops: CDR1 SGHNT, CDR2 YYREEE (reference sequence). Trimming left V 4 bases short and J 4 bases short, with 12 bases between. CDR3 region: CASSHAGEGNTIYF. As DNA, the CDR3 is TGTGCCAGCAGCCATGCGGGAGAGGGAAACACCATATATTTT.

The V call is TRBV28, the J call TRBJ2-1; D remains ambiguous. The CDR3 sequence is 12 residues long. Germline CDR1 MDHEN, CDR2 SYDVKM. Trimming left V 2 bases short and J 9 bases short, with 8 bases between. This chain's CDR3 is CASSLRSGEQFF. For the CDR3, the DNA is TGTGCCAGCAGTTTAAGGTCAGGTGAGCAGTTCTTC.

CDR3 DNA sequence: TGTGCCAGCAGCTTACTGTCCTATGGCTACACCTTC. Translation gives CASSLLSYGYTF. The genes are TRBV5-8 and TRBJ1-2; no firm D call. Germline loops: CDR1 SGHTS, CDR2 YDEGEE. With 2 bases removed from V and 4 bases from J, the gap between germline ends came to 6 bases. CDR3 size: 12 residues.

V and J are TRBV4-1 and TRBJ2-5; 7 nucleotides match TRBD2. CDR1 and CDR2 (germline): MGHRA, YSYEKL. The CDR3 has 14 amino acids. The J segment lost 2 bases and the V segment lost 3 bases, leaving 3 bases of the junction unmatched. The CDR3 protein is CASSQLAVQETQYF. The CDR3 bases are TGCGCCAGCAGCCAGCTAGCGGTTCAAGAGACCCAGTACTTC.

The chain combines TRBV7-9 with TRBJ2-1; D gene ambiguous. V dropped 2 bases and J dropped 0 bases, with 14 bases sitting between them. The CDR3 contains 17 residues. Germline CDR1 reads SEHNR; CDR2 reads FQNEAQ (reference sequence). Here the CDR3 DNA reads TGTGCCAGCAGCTTAAGTCAGTCCATTGACTCCTACAATGAGCAGTTCTTC. This translates into CASSLSQSIDSYNEQFF.

The V call is TRBV24-1, the J call TRBJ2-1; TRBD2 matches at 11 bases. CDR1 KGHDR and CDR2 SFDVKD come from the germline V gene. V gave up 2 bases and J gave up 6 bases; unmatched junction bases: 11. This CDR3 has 18 amino acids. The CDR3 DNA reads TGTGCCACCAGTGATTCTTTAGCGGGAGGGACAAGTGGCAATGAGCAGTTCTTC. Amino acid sequence: CATSDSLAGGTSGNEQFF.

Only one count was recorded for this clone. The gene calls are TRBV7-3 and TRBJ2-7; possibly TRBD1 or TRBD2 for D (5 bases each). The CDR3 is 13 residues long. V was pared by 5 bases and J by 2 bases, with 10 bases between. The germline CDR1 and CDR2 sequences are SGHTA and FQGTGA. The chain's CDR3 is CASSRDDTYEQYF. The CDR3 nucleotides are TGTGCCAGCAGCCGGGACGACACCTACGAGCAGTACTTC.

This chain joins TRBV28 and TRBJ1-1; D perhaps matches TRBD1 (6 bases). The CDR3 is 13 residues long. Trimming removed 8 bases at V and 1 base at J, with 11 bases between. Germline-derived CDR1 and CDR2 are MDHEN and SYDVKM. The CDR3 region is CASHGTPNTEAFF. DNA of the CDR3: TGTGCCAGCCACGGGACACCGAACACTGAAGCTTTCTTT.

The rearrangement joins TRBV3-1 (or the pseudogene TRBV3-2) to TRBJ1-2, with 8 bases lining up with TRBD1. Germline values: CDR1 LGHDT, CDR2 YNNKEL (reference sequence). Trimming at V came to 4 bases and at J to 7 bases, leaving 2 bases not matched to a gene. The CDR3 runs to 12 residues. The CDR3 loop is CASSPGGRGYTF. The CDR3 DNA reads TGTGCCAGCAGCCCAGGGGGCCGTGGCTACACCTTC.

This clone was detected a few times. The V call is TRBV7-3, the J call TRBJ1-3, with 11 bases aligning to TRBD1. Trimming took 5 bases from V and 0 from J; bases not matched to a gene: 12. The CDR3 sequence is 19 residues long. Germline CDR1 is SGHTA and CDR2 is FQGTGA. Here the CDR3 DNA reads TGTGCCAGCAGCCCCAACCGGGACAGGGGGGCCCACTCTGGAAACACCATATATTTT. Encoded protein: CASSPNRDRGAHSGNTIYF. The full variable domain, in which reference TRBV7-3 and TRBJ1-3 provide the parts outside the CDR3, is GAGVSQTPSNKVTEKGKYVELRCDPISGHTALYWYRQSLGQGPEFLIYFQGTGAADDSGLPNDRFFAVRPEGSVSTLKIQRTERGDSAVYLCASSPNRDRGAHSGNTIYFGEGSWLTVV.

The rearrangement joins TRBV30 to TRBJ1-2; tentative D call: TRBD1 (6 bases). The V gene's germline CDR1 is GTSNPN and CDR2 SVGIG (reference sequence). V gave up 2 bases and J gave up 6 bases, with 16 bases separating them. This CDR3 comprises 14 residues. The CDR3 DNA follows: TGTGCCTGGAGTACCACAGGGCCCCGGCATGGCTACACCTTC. Translating it yields CAWSTTGPRHGYTF.

The chain has TRBV19 and TRBJ1-3; D perhaps matches TRBD1 (5 bases). CDR3 length equals 14 residues. CDR1 and CDR2 (germline): LNHDA, SQIVND (reference sequence). Trimming pared 7 bases from V and 4 bases from J, leaving 14 bases between. As DNA, the CDR3 is TGTGCCAGTATTGACGGGGGGAAAGGAAACACCATATATTTT. Translation: CASIDGGKGNTIYF.

Concerning this clone: The junction does not match germline at one end; this may be a read error. CDR3 residues: CASEGNFKNTETFF. CDR3 nucleotides: TGTGCCAGCGAGGGTAATTTTAAGAACACTGAAACTTTCTTT. The chain uses TRBV6-4 and TRBJ1-1; D unclear. The germline CDR1 and CDR2 sequences are MRHNA and SNTAGT. The CDR3 sequence is 14 residues long.

The chain combines TRBV28 with TRBJ1-2, with a tentative D call TRBD1 (5 bases). Deletions cut 1 base from V and 4 bases from J, with 16 bases between. Germline assignment: CDR1 MDHEN and CDR2 SYDVKM. This CDR3 comprises 16 residues. CDR3: CASSLFGGEGIYGYTF. CDR3 DNA: TGTGCCAGCAGTTTATTCGGTGGGGAGGGGATCTATGGCTACACCTTC.

The chain employs TRBV28 and TRBJ1-6, with a weak D call TRBD1 (6 bases). Trimming took 3 bases from V and 9 from J, leaving 15 bases between them. CDR3 size: 15 residues. Germline-derived CDR1 and CDR2 are MDHEN and SYDVKM. In DNA, the CDR3 is TGTGCCAGCAGTTTTTGGGGGGGGGCGGTTTCACCCCTCCACTTT. Its protein is CASSFWGGAVSPLHF.

J is TRBJ2-3 and V is TRBV7-9, with D perhaps matching TRBD2 (5 bases). With 4 bases removed from V and 0 bases from J, the gap between germline ends came to 8 bases. Germline values: CDR1 SEHNR, CDR2 FQNEAQ (reference sequence). The CDR3 loop spans 14 amino acids. CDR3 in DNA: TGTGCCAGCAGCTCTCCGGGAAGCACAGATACGCAGTATTTT. Translated: CASSSPGSTDTQYF.

This chain joins TRBV6-5 and TRBJ1-1; no clear D gene. CDR3 length: 12 residues. Germline CDR1 MNHEY, CDR2 SVGAGI. Between the trimmed V and J ends, which lost 6 bases and 1 base, there was a span of 6 bases. DNA of the CDR3: TGTGCCAGCAGGGGTGCGAACACTGAAGCTTTCTTT. This codes for CASRGANTEAFF.

This chain links TRBV28 with TRBJ2-5; TRBD2 aligns across 11 bases. With V trimmed by 4 bases and J by 3 bases, 13 bases remained unmatched. From germline, CDR1 is MDHEN and CDR2 SYDVKM. There are 18 residues in the CDR3. The CDR3 protein is CASSSINALAGGEETQYF. The CDR3 nucleotides read TGTGCCAGCAGTTCCATCAACGCTCTAGCGGGAGGCGAAGAGACCCAGTACTTC. Full variable domain (rest looked up from reference TRBV28 and TRBJ2-5): DVKVTQSSRYLVKRTGEKVFLECVQDMDHENMFWYRQDPGLGLRLIYFSYDVKMKEKGDIPEGYSVSREKKERFSLILESASTNQTSMYLCASSSINALAGGEETQYFGPGTRLLVL.

The chain recombines TRBV29-1 with TRBJ1-2; possible D gene TRBD1, 6 bases. This CDR3 has 12 residues. V gave up 7 bases and J gave up 2 bases, with 11 bases separating them. From germline, CDR1 is SQVTM and CDR2 ANQGSEA. The CDR3 DNA is TGCAGCGGCCCGGACAGAAACTATGGCTACACCTTC. It specifies CSGPDRNYGYTF.

V is TRBV9 and J is TRBJ1-1; 8 bases are shared with TRBD1. CDR3 length: 14 amino acids. V shed 2 bases, J shed 4 bases, and the junction held 4 bases outside the gene matches. Per the germline V gene, CDR1 is SGDLS and CDR2 is YYNGEE. This CDR3 reads CASSVTGARTEAFF. In nucleotides, the CDR3 is TGTGCCAGCAGCGTGACAGGGGCCCGCACTGAAGCTTTCTTT.

The chain combines TRBV10-2 with TRBJ2-1; TRBD1 might be the D (6 bases). The V gene's germline CDR1 is WSHSY and CDR2 SAAADI. The CDR3 runs to 13 residues. Deletions cut 6 bases from V and 1 base from J, with 7 bases between. The CDR3 DNA follows: TGCGCCAGCAGGGACAGTTCCTACAATGAGCAGTTCTTC. It yields the protein CASRDSSYNEQFF.

In DNA, the CDR3 is TGTGCCAGCAGTCACCCGAGGCAGCCCCAGCATTTT. It codes for CASSHPRQPQHF. This sequence joins TRBV6-2 or TRBV6-3 and TRBJ1-5; no reliable D call. The CDR3 runs 12 residues. Per germline, CDR1 MNHEY and CDR2 SVGEGT. The V end lost 5 bases, the J end lost 7 bases, and 9 bases lay between the germline ends.

The chain recombines TRBV12-5 with TRBJ2-6, with TRBD1 matching over 7 bases. Per germline, CDR1 LGHNT and CDR2 FRNRAP. V dropped 5 bases and J dropped 2; count of bases not matched to a gene: 3. CDR3 size: 15 residues. CDR3: CASGPGGTGANVLTF. DNA of the CDR3: TGTGCTAGTGGTCCAGGGGGAACTGGGGCCAACGTCCTGACTTTC. Full variable domain (missing parts from reference TRBV12-5 and TRBJ2-6): DARVTQTPRHKVTEMGQEVTMRCQPILGHNTVFWYRQTMMQGLELLAYFRNRAPLDDSGMPKDRFSAEMPDATLATLKIQPSEPRDSAVYFCASGPGGTGANVLTFGAGSRLTVL.

The V call is TRBV21-1, the J call TRBJ2-7; TRBD1 is the table's D call and was not checked against the DNA. TRBV21-1 is designated a pseudogene. There are 11 residues in the CDR3. As DNA, the CDR3 is TGTGCCAGCAGCAAAGGTTGGCATGAATGCTTC. This gives the protein CASSKGWHECF.

This sequence joins TRBV2 and TRBJ1-4; D is unclear. V shed 6 bases and J shed 4 bases, with 9 bases lying between them. The germline V gene encodes CDR1 SNHLY and CDR2 FYNNEI. The CDR3 spans 13 residues. In nucleotides, the CDR3 is TGTGCCAGCAGGGAGCTACGTAATGAAAAACTGTTTTTT. Translating it yields CASRELRNEKLFF. Using reference TRBV2 and TRBJ1-4 for the parts outside the CDR3, the full variable domain is EPEVTQTPSHQVTQMGQEVILRCVPISNHLYFYWYRQILGQKVEFLVSFYNNEISEKSEIFDDQFSVERPDGSNFTLKIRSTKLEDSAMYFCASRELRNEKLFFGSGTQLSVL.

This chain uses TRBV5-4 with TRBJ2-3; no reliable D call. V shed 4 bases and J shed 0 bases, with 12 bases lying between them. The germline V gene encodes CDR1 SGHNT and CDR2 YYREEE (reference sequence). There are 15 residues in the CDR3. CDR3 in amino acids: CASSRPGTSTDTQYF. CDR3 in DNA: TGTGCCAGCAGCCGTCCTGGCACTAGCACAGATACGCAGTATTTT.